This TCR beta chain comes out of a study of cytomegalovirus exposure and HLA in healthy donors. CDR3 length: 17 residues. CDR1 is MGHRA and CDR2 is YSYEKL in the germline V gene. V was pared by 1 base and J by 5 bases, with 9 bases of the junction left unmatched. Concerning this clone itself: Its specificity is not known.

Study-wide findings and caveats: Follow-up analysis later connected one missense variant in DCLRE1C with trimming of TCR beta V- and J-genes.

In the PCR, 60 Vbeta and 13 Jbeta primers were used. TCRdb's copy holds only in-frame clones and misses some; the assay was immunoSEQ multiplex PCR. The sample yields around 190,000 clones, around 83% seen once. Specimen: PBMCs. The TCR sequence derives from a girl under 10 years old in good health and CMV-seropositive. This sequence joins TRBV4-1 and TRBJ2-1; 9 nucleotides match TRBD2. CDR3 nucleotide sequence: TGCGCCAGCAGCCAAGCCCTAGCGGGACCGCTTAACAATGAGCAGTTCTTC. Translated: CASSQALAGPLNNEQFF.